This passage covers 22 T cell receptor beta chains from one sample sequenced in a study of blood T cell repertoires in COVID-19. Some clones are missing from TCRdb's copy, which holds only in-frame ones; the method was immunoSEQ multiplex PCR. The data hold 55,000 to 80,000 clones, with 89% observed a single time. Sequenced: peripheral blood. These receptor sequences come from a man in his fifties or sixties with active COVID-19.

V gene TRBV20-1 combines with J gene TRBJ2-3; D perhaps matches TRBD1 (6 bases). V shed 5 bases and J shed 4 bases, with 7 bases lying between them. The CDR3 runs 11 residues. Per germline, CDR1 DFQATT and CDR2 SNEGSKA (reference sequence). CDR3 DNA: TGCAGTGCTGGGGGCGCAGATACGCAGTATTTT. This translates into CSAGGADTQYF.

The chain links TRBV29-1 to TRBJ2-7; D unclear. Germline CDR1 SQVTM, CDR2 ANQGSEA. The V end lost 4 bases, the J end lost 0 bases, and 7 bases lay between the germline ends. The CDR3 extends over 12 amino acids. Here the CDR3 DNA reads TGCAGCGTTGTAGACTCCTCCTACGAGCAGTACTTC. This encodes CSVVDSSYEQYF.

The chain couples TRBV9 to TRBJ1-1; 7 bases align to TRBD1. With V trimmed by 5 bases and J by 1 base, 5 bases remained unmatched. CDR3 length: 14 amino acids. Per germline, CDR1 SGDLS and CDR2 YYNGEE. This CDR3 reads CASSAGQPNTEAFF. Here the CDR3 DNA reads TGTGCCAGCAGTGCGGGACAGCCGAACACTGAAGCTTTCTTT.

About this clone itself: The sample holds other DNA sequences that translate to the same CDR3. The rearrangement joins TRBV20-1 to TRBJ1-1; D is perhaps TRBD1 (5 bases). Per the germline V gene, CDR1 is DFQATT and CDR2 is SNEGSKA (reference sequence). V was clipped by 5 bases and J by 10 bases, with 14 bases between them. This CDR3 is 11 amino acids long. The DNA for the CDR3 is TGCAGTGCTCGGGACGCGGGGGGAGCTTTCTTT. Protein sequence: CSARDAGGAFF.

The chain recombines TRBV6-4 with TRBJ1-3; D is uncertain. The CDR3 has 13 amino acids. Per germline, CDR1 MRHNA and CDR2 SNTAGT. Trimming cost V 4 bases and J 4 bases, with 8 bases left between them. The CDR3, as DNA: TGTGCCAGCAGTGGCGAGATGGGAAACACCATATATTTT. This encodes CASSGEMGNTIYF.

The chain has TRBV21-1 and TRBJ1-2. TRBV21-1 counts as a pseudogene. The CDR3 runs 13 residues. CDR3 region: CASSLLWGEGYTF. For the CDR3, the DNA is TGTGCCAGCAGCCTCTTGTGGGGGGAAGGCTACACCTTC.

The V and J genes are TRBV5-1 and TRBJ2-7, with D maybe TRBD2 (7 bases). The V end lost 1 base, the J end lost 5 bases, and 13 bases lay between the germline ends. Germline-derived CDR1 and CDR2 are SGHRS and YFSETQ. This CDR3 spans 14 amino acids. CDR3 region: CASSLLGEGDEQYF. CDR3 DNA sequence: TGCGCCAGCAGCTTGCTGGGGGAGGGGGACGAGCAGTACTTC.

This chain uses TRBV6-5 with TRBJ1-2, with D perhaps TRBD1 (5 bases). Germline loops: CDR1 MNHEY, CDR2 SVGAGI. CDR3 size: 13 residues. Trimming shortened V by 4 bases and J by 3 bases, and 9 bases separated the two germline ends. The CDR3 spells CASSSRVDYGYTF. CDR3 in DNA: TGTGCCAGCAGTTCCAGGGTGGACTATGGCTACACCTTC.

The chain joins TRBV5-5 to TRBJ1-1; no definite D call. Germline CDR1 SGHKS, CDR2 YYEKEE (reference sequence). CDR3 length equals 13 residues. The ends were cut back, 0 bases at V and 4 bases at J, with 7 bases in the middle. CDR3 sequence: CASSLGEGTEAFF. The CDR3 DNA follows: TGTGCCAGCAGCTTGGGGGAGGGCACTGAAGCTTTCTTT.

This clone was observed a single time. The V call is TRBV6-5, the J call TRBJ2-2; the D gene is possibly TRBD2 (5 bases). V was pared by 3 bases and J by 2 bases, with 7 bases between. The germline gives CDR1 MNHEY, CDR2 SVGAGI. The CDR3 loop spans 14 amino acids. CDR3: CASSYRLNTGELFF. DNA of the CDR3: TGTGCCAGCAGTTATAGACTAAACACCGGGGAGCTGTTTTTT.

This clone was seen once. The V and J genes are TRBV19 and TRBJ1-5, with TRBD1 matching 8 bases. The CDR3 is 15 amino acids. The V gene end was trimmed by 5 bases and the J gene end by 7 bases; junction bases not matched to a gene: 10. Germline CDR1 is LNHDA and CDR2 is SQIVND (reference sequence). CDR3 amino acids: CASSPAPGGGQPQHF. CDR3 nucleotide sequence: TGTGCCAGTAGTCCGGCCCCAGGGGGCGGGCAGCCCCAGCATTTT.

This clone occurred a few times. The CDR3 is CASSTGLAGGRNSGANVLTF. The CDR3 coding sequence is TGTGCCAGCAGCACGGGACTAGCGGGGGGCCGGAACTCTGGGGCCAACGTCCTGACTTTC. The chain uses TRBV7-9 and TRBJ2-6; 15 bases align to TRBD2. The CDR3 has 20 residues. V lost 5 bases and J lost 0; bases outside the gene matches: 8. Germline assignment: CDR1 SEHNR and CDR2 FQNEAQ (reference sequence). Full variable domain (remainder filled in from reference TRBV7-9 and TRBJ2-6): DTGVSQNPRHKITKRGQNVTFRCDPISEHNRLYWYRQTLGQGPEFLTYFQNEAQLEKSRLLSDRFSAERPKGSFSTLEIQRTEQGDSAMYLCASSTGLAGGRNSGANVLTFGAGSRLTVL.

The chain is built from TRBV12-3 or TRBV12-4 and TRBJ1-1; 10 nucleotides match TRBD1. The trim removed 6 bases at V and 9 bases at J, leaving 7 bases unmatched. The CDR3 has 13 amino acids. The CDR3 DNA is TGTGCCAGCAGCCCTCGGGACAGGGGAAAAGCTTTCTTT. Residues: CASSPRDRGKAFF.

This clone was found once. This chain joins TRBV18 and TRBJ2-3, with 11 nucleotides matching TRBD1. With V trimmed by 6 bases and J by 4 bases, 12 bases remained unmatched. This CDR3 comprises 17 residues. The V gene's germline CDR1 is KGHSH and CDR2 LQKENI. CDR3 coding DNA: TGTGCCAGCTCCCCTGACCGGGGGGACAGGGGGTCAGATACGCAGTATTTT. Its translation is CASSPDRGDRGSDTQYF.

The chain employs TRBV5-6 and TRBJ1-3; D is perhaps TRBD1 (5 bases). Germline V gene lookup returns CDR1 SGHDT and CDR2 YYEEEE. The CDR3 is made up of 16 amino acids. V shed 5 bases and J shed 0 bases, with 15 bases lying between them. The chain's CDR3 is CASSPQTVSSGNTIYF. CDR3 coding DNA: TGTGCCAGCAGTCCCCAGACAGTAAGCTCTGGAAACACCATATATTTT. Together with reference TRBV5-6 and TRBJ1-3, the CDR3 gives the full variable domain: DAGVTQSPTHLIKTRGQQVTLRCSPKSGHDTVSWYQQALGQGPQFIFQYYEEEERQRGNFPDRFSGHQFPNYSSELNVNALLLGDSALYLCASSPQTVSSGNTIYFGEGSWLTVV.

V gene TRBV11-2 combines with J gene TRBJ2-1; TRBD1 agrees at 7 bases. The CDR3 runs to 15 residues. CDR1 is SGHAT, CDR2 FQNNGV, per germline. The trim removed 5 bases at V and 2 bases at J, leaving 6 bases unmatched. Written as DNA, the CDR3 is TGTGCCAGCAGCAGCTCGACAGGGACCTACAATGAGCAGTTCTTC. Amino acids: CASSSSTGTYNEQFF.

The chain couples TRBV18 to TRBJ1-2; TRBD1 agrees at 10 bases. Germline lookup yields CDR1 KGHSH and CDR2 LQKENI. The CDR3 loop spans 15 amino acids. J was trimmed by 3 bases and V by 3 bases; bases with no gene match: 4. CDR3 region: CASSPTTGGDYGYTF. CDR3 coding DNA: TGTGCCAGCTCACCTACGACAGGGGGCGACTATGGCTACACCTTC.

J is TRBJ2-1 and V is TRBV5-4; TRBD1 matches 10 bases. The V and J ends lost 3 bases and 0 bases, in that order; junction bases with no gene match: 9. This CDR3 comprises 18 residues. CDR1 SGHNT and CDR2 YYREEE come from the germline V gene (reference sequence). This CDR3 reads CASSWGGQGSSSYNEQFF. CDR3 nucleotide sequence: TGTGCCAGCAGCTGGGGGGGACAGGGGTCGAGCTCCTACAATGAGCAGTTCTTC.

The V call is TRBV18, the J call TRBJ1-1; 11 bases map to TRBD1. The CDR3 runs to 16 residues. J lost 2 bases, V lost 6 bases, and 8 bases had no gene match. Germline CDR1 reads KGHSH; CDR2 reads LQKENI. The CDR3 DNA is TGTGCCAGCTCCCTCGGGGACAGGGGGAGAAACACTGAAGCTTTCTTT. It codes for CASSLGDRGRNTEAFF.

The chain links TRBV5-1 to TRBJ2-7, with 7 bases lining up with TRBD1. CDR3 size: 14 residues. With 4 bases clipped from V and 5 bases from J, the junction kept 9 bases outside the gene matches. Germline values: CDR1 SGHRS, CDR2 YFSETQ. The CDR3: CASSPGTALNEQYF. Here the CDR3 DNA reads TGCGCCAGCAGCCCCGGGACAGCCTTGAACGAGCAGTACTTC.

The chain uses TRBV7-3 and TRBJ1-1, with D perhaps matching TRBD1 (6 bases). V lost 3 bases and J 4 bases, leaving 12 bases between the germline ends. The germline V gene has CDR1 SGHTA and CDR2 FQGTGA. This CDR3 spans 14 amino acids. The chain's CDR3 is CASSLEGGATEAFF. The CDR3 nucleotides are TGTGCCAGCAGCTTGGAAGGGGGGGCCACTGAAGCTTTCTTT. The complete variable domain, with remaining parts taken from reference TRBV7-3 and TRBJ1-1, reads GAGVSQTPSNKVTEKGKYVELRCDPISGHTALYWYRQSLGQGPEFLIYFQGTGAADDSGLPNDRFFAVRPEGSVSTLKIQRTERGDSAVYLCASSLEGGATEAFFGQGTRLTVV.

This clone was recorded only once. The rearrangement uses TRBV30 and TRBJ1-3; perhaps TRBD1 as D (6 bases). Trimming removed 3 bases from V and 0 bases from J, with 9 bases in between. Germline V CDR1 and CDR2: GTSNPN, SVGIG (reference sequence). The CDR3 extends over 14 amino acids. The CDR3 region is CAWRDRSSGNTIYF. CDR3 nucleotide sequence: TGTGCCTGGAGGGACAGAAGCTCTGGAAACACCATATATTTT.